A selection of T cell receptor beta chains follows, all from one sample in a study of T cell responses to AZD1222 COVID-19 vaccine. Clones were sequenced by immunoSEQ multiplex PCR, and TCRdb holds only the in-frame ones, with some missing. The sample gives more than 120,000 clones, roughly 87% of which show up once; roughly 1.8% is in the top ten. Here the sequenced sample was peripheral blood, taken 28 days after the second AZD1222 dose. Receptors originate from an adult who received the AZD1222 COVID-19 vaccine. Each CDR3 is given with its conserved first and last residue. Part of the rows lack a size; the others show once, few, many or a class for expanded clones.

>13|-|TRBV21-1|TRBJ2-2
CASSWGSNGELFF
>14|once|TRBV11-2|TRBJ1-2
CASSLDRGGKGYTF
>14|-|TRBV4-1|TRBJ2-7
CASSPKGPTYEQYF
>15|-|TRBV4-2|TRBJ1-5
CASSQGGTLTQPQHF
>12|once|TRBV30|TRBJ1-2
CAWSLGGYGYTF
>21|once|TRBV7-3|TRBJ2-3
CASSLNPGLAGVYPDTDTQYF
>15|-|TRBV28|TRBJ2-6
CASSLEGAGANVLTF
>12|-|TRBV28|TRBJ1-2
CASSDRFFGYTF
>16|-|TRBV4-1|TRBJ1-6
CASSPLSGEANSPLHF
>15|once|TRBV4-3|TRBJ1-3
CASSLQIGAGNTIYF
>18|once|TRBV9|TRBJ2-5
CASSVALSVDPGSETQYF
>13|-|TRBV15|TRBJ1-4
CATSSRANEKLFF
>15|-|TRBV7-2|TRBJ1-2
CASSLTQGVGYGYTF
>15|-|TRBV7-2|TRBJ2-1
CASSLERGPNNEQFF
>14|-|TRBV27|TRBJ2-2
CASSFPGTAGELFF